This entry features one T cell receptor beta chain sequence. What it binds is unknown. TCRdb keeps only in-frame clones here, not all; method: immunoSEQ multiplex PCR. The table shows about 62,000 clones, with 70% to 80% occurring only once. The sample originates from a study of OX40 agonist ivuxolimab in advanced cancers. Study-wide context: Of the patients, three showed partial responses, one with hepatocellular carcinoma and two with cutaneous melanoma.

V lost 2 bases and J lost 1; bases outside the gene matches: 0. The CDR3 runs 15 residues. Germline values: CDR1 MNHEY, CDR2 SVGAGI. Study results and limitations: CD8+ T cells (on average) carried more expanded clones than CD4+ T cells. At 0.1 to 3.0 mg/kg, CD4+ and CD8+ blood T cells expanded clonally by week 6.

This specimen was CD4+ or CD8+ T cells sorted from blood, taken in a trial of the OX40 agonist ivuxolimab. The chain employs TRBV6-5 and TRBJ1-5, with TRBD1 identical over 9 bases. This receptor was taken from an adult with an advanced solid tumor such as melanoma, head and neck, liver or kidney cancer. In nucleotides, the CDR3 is TGTGCCAGCAGTTACGGGACAGGGAGCAATCAGCCCCAGCATTTT. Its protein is CASSYGTGSNQPQHF.